This T cell receptor beta chain was observed in a study of cytomegalovirus exposure and HLA in healthy donors (dated by TCRdb to between 2016 and 2019). About the full investigation: According to an earlier analysis of around 600 of the donors, about 179 million T cells yielded some 110 million unique TCR beta sequences and approximately 300 Gb of sequence data. The study combined high-throughput TCR immunosequencing, statistical association of individual TCRs with disease status, and machine learning to predict cytomegalovirus infection status. An earlier analysis of 587 of the donors used high-throughput TCR beta sequencing to judge whether each TCR beta V gene segment behaved as functional or pseudogenic. Among roughly 400 genotyped donors of the cohort, an average of about 240,000 unique TCR beta nucleotide sequences was sequenced per donor, of which roughly 17% were non-productive. Rather than using new phenotypic data, the later analysis identified candidate immune exposures from TCR beta sequences and from how often those sequences occurred across donors. Using immunosequencing, the study profiled T cell repertoires from 640 or so subjects and related those repertoires to cytomegalovirus serostatus. Donor age, sex, ethnicity and CMV serostatus were compiled alongside the repertoire data. Along with the approximately 700-subject first cohort, a separate validation cohort of over 90 different subjects was used. Because of strong linkage in the cohort, a few DR-DQ haplotypes were treated as single units for association and clustering. Every repertoire in the discovery cohort had been generated on one and the same sequencing platform. HLA typing included class I and class II loci at four-digit resolution. The study aimed to test whether signatures of past pathogen exposure could be identified by cataloging public T cell receptors. Genome-wide SNP genotypes for about 55% of the roughly 670 donors were used in a later genetic analysis, which treated that subset as a discovery cohort. Of the 300 to 500 genotyped donors, 70% to 90% were placed in the genetic ancestry cluster associated with self-reported Caucasian donors. In a later analysis, previously published TCR beta repertoires from some 640 donors were re-analyzed and high-resolution HLA genotyping was added so that TCR occurrence patterns could be studied. Approximately 310 gigabases of sequencing data and 75 million to 85 million unique TCR sequences made up an early release that covered 500 to 700 HLA-typed donors. Typing coverage varied by locus: roughly 620-640 donors for A, B, C, DRB1 and DQB1; under 550 for DQA1; 600 to 610 for DPA1; around 450 for DPB1.

Concerning this clone itself: Its antigen remains unidentified. Base qualities are not recorded, but no much larger clone differs from it by a single base.

Library preparation used the immunoSEQ multiplex PCR assay. For the multiplex PCR, a mixture combining 60 forward primers for TCR Vbeta segments and 13 reverse primers for TCR Jbeta segments was used. A multiplex PCR assay on genomic DNA amplified the CDR3 region of rearranged TCR beta genes. On the Illumina HiSeq System, the amplified TCR beta libraries were sequenced as 87-base-pair reads. The study's own analysis went as follows. In a later analysis, roughly 80 million unique TCR beta chains were counted across the approximately 640 repertoires, and approximately 11 million of these chains were shared by at least two donors. Raw reads were error-corrected and collapsed into unique sequences with a nearest-neighbor algorithm that merged closely related sequences to remove PCR and sequencing errors. V, D and J gene segments were assigned by aligning CDR3 sequences to IMGT reference sequences. For a sequence to be retained, a match of at least six nucleotides to both a V gene segment and a J gene segment was required. A rearrangement was called productive if the CDR3 had no stop codons and remained in frame with V and J, and every other rearrangement was called non-productive. Following IMGT convention, CDR3 was defined as the stretch from the second conserved V-encoded cysteine to the conserved J-encoded phenylalanine. Sequences without an unambiguous match to a single V gene segment were excluded from the earlier analysis of a few hundred of the donors. In an earlier analysis of 450 to 700 of the donors, V segments were called functional above 56.7% productive rearrangements and were called segregating when the between-donor standard deviation exceeded 5%. A statistical classification framework was developed to diagnose cytomegalovirus status using the catalog of TCR beta chain sequences. V and J gene assignment, in a later analysis, came from comparing TCR nucleotide sequences with IMGT/GENE-DB human TR gene sequences. A later analysis assigned CDR3 sequences and most-parsimonious VDJ recombination scenarios with the TCRdist pipeline. In a later analysis, each TCR beta chain was defined by its CDR3 amino acid sequence together with its V-gene family, and reads lacking a unique V-gene family were excluded. As a way to deal with suspected cross-contamination and a sequencing artifact, a later analysis dropped over 550 nucleotide sequences that were highly shared and had low generation probability. For each public chain, a later analysis derived a clonal expansion index from normalized ranks of inferred template counts within each repertoire. A later analysis computed generation probabilities with a VDJ recombination model fitted to out-of-frame rearrangements, and checked the results against IGoR. Hypergeometric tests were used in a later analysis to score TCR-TCR, TCR-HLA and TCR-CMV co-occurrence, with a repertoire-size bias correction applied to the TCR pairs. In a later analysis, false discovery rates were estimated by permuting HLA or CMV assignments 20 times. A later analysis grouped co-occurring TCRs with DBSCAN, adding TCRdist sequence similarity when clustering within HLA-allele-positive subsets. Repertoires with fewer than 30,000 or more than 120,000 public chains were left out of co-occurrence clustering, as were five repertoires with anomalous nucleotide sharing. Not all clones reach the TCRdb copy of this immuneACCESS table, which keeps in-frame sequences only. Checked studies attribute under half of the gap to unresolved V genes and leave the rest unexplained. V, J and clone size derive from that table, while D and trimming were established from the DNA sequence. This sample lists 90,000 to 110,000 clones; over 60% were detected once. In total, the top ten clones hold around 8.2% of the sample.

Overall study outcomes, separate from this receptor: Correlated functional status among segregating V segments might be attributable to linkage disequilibrium, but an unknown experimental factor could not be ruled out. According to a later analysis, parvovirus B19, influenza, CMV and Epstein-Barr virus appeared linked to several top co-occurrence clusters. This cohort had only TCR beta chains sequenced, and the lack of alpha or paired-chain data limited which features could be detected. In a later analysis, most CMV-associated TCR beta chains were found to appear HLA-restricted, with HLA associations seemingly driven largely by CMV exposure. Presence/absence analyses assumed roughly uniform sequencing depth across donors, an assumption that may not hold. In an earlier analysis of some 500 of the donors, most TCR beta V segments appeared in productive rearrangements about 87% or about 30% of the time, broadly matching IMGT annotations. A group of highly shared sequence variants was considered likely to be a technical artifact of the sequencing pipeline. Because counts were too low, roughly 16 rarely observed V segments, including chromosome 9 orphons, were left out of the earlier analysis of several hundred of the donors. In a later genetic analysis, fewer N-insertions in productive TCRs were reported among donors in an Asian-associated ancestry cluster than the 666-donor mean. The study listed 164 TCR beta chains as associated with cytomegalovirus. According to the authors, the approach could potentially be generalized to other disease states and immunological phenotypes. A further reported finding was that TCR beta sequences accurately predicted the HLA-A and HLA-B alleles for most subjects in the first cohort. Strong co-occurrence of HLA alleles, especially DR and DQ, made assigning TCR associations to individual alleles difficult. The classifier was reported to diagnose cytomegalovirus status with high specificity and sensitivity in both the original cohort and the validation cohort. In a later analysis, HLA-associated TCR beta chains showed more clonal expansion and lower generation probabilities than non-associated chains that were equally common. The only immune exposure information available for the cohort was CMV serostatus. In vitro tests confirmed that a few of the cytomegalovirus-associated TCR beta chains recognize cytomegalovirus antigens. An association between a missense DCLRE1C variant and V-gene and J-gene trimming of TCR beta chains was found in a later genetic analysis and replicated in an independent cohort. Across donors, most TCR sequences were observed very rarely, whereas some public TCRs were present in many individuals. Because HLA typing was missing for some donors at each locus, association tests included only the typed subset. In a later analysis, the rate of TCR association differed among HLA loci, with DRB1 alleles having the most associated TCRs and HLA-C alleles having the fewest. At a false discovery rate of 0.05, a later analysis linked under 20,000 TCR beta sequences to specific HLA alleles. Because the 87-base-pair reads could not distinguish some IMGT-functional V segments, including TRBV6-2 and TRBV6-3, those segments were excluded.

The cohort consisted of hundreds of healthy bone marrow donors. All cohort members were sampled while nominally healthy, although unrecorded immune exposures were likely present. The donor was CMV seropositive and belonged to the group of over 250 seropositive cohort members. A peripheral blood sample was collected from each donor, and TCR beta sequencing was performed on peripheral blood mononuclear cells. Genomic DNA extraction from the blood cell samples was performed with the Qiagen DNeasy Blood Extraction Kit. The V end gives up 6 bases and the J end 0 bases, leaving 1 base in the junction not matched to a gene. The germline V gene provides CDR1 WSHSY and CDR2 SAAADI. Taken from cysteine to phenylalanine, the CDR3 has 15 residues. The CDR3 DNA has 45 bases and is translated from base 1.

The clonotype originates from a man between 40 and 49 years old in good health and CMV-seropositive. Recombination connected TRBV10-2 to TRBJ2-1, and 11 junction bases match TRBD2. Sequencing was carried out using PBMCs. The CDR3 sequence is CASRGTSGSYNEQFF. At the DNA level, the sequence is TGCGCCAGCAGGGGGACTAGCGGCTCCTACAATGAGCAGTTCTTC.